The 6 T cell receptor beta chains below come from one sample, sequenced in a study of T cell changes during pregnancy in multiple sclerosis. Sequencing used immunoSEQ multiplex PCR; TCRdb keeps in-frame clones, though not all of them. The sample lists tens of thousands of clones; more than 75% were seen once. The sequencing used peripheral blood, collected in the first trimester of pregnancy. These receptor sequences come from a female donor in good health, enrolled as a control in a pregnancy study.

DNA of the CDR3: TGTGCCAGCAGCGCATGGACAGGCACAGATACGCAGTATTTT. Translated: CASSAWTGTDTQYF. This chain joins TRBV7-6 and TRBJ2-3; D may be TRBD1 (6 bases). This CDR3 is 14 amino acids long. In germline, CDR1 is SGHVS, CDR2 FNYEAQ. V dropped 5 bases and J dropped 1 base, with 10 bases sitting between them. Complete variable domain (other parts from reference TRBV7-6 and TRBJ2-3): GAGVSQSPRYKVTKRGQDVALRCDPISGHVSLYWYRQALGQGPEFLTYFNYEAQQDKSGLPNDRFSAERPEGSISTLTIQRTEQRDSAMYRCASSAWTGTDTQYFGPGTRLTVL.

CDR3 region: CASSFDRESRYTF. The CDR3 DNA sequence: TGTGCCAGCAGCTTCGACAGGGAATCGCGCTACACCTTC. The V and J genes are TRBV7-2 and TRBJ1-2; 7 bases match TRBD1. Trimming at V came to 3 bases and at J to 9 bases, leaving 7 bases not matched to a gene. Germline CDR1 is SGHTA and CDR2 is FQGNSA. The CDR3 contains 13 residues.

The CDR3: CASSVGNGRQDEQYF. In DNA, the CDR3 is TGTGCCAGCAGCGTAGGCAACGGGAGACAAGACGAGCAGTACTTC. The J gene is TRBJ2-7, the V gene TRBV9; possibly TRBD2 for D (6 bases). Trimming shortened V by 0 bases and J by 5 bases, and 15 bases separated the two germline ends. The CDR3 is made up of 15 amino acids. Germline V gene sequence: CDR1 SGDLS, CDR2 YYNGEE. Full variable domain (rest looked up from reference TRBV9 and TRBJ2-7): DSGVTQTPKHLITATGQRVTLRCSPRSGDLSVYWYQQSLDQGLQFLIQYYNGEERAKGNILERFSAQQFPDLHSELNLSSLELGDSALYFCASSVGNGRQDEQYFGPGTRLTVT.

This chain joins TRBV5-1 and TRBJ1-1; no definite D call. This CDR3 contains 12 residues. Germline V CDR1 and CDR2: SGHRS, YFSETQ. The V and J ends lost 2 bases and 3 bases respectively, with 5 bases between them. CDR3 bases: TGCGCCAGCAGCTTTGCGGACACTGAAGCTTTCTTT. It yields the protein CASSFADTEAFF.

The chain combines TRBV30 with TRBJ2-1; TRBD2 matches at 13 bases. This CDR3 comprises 20 residues. The V gene's germline CDR1 is GTSNPN and CDR2 SVGIG (reference sequence). Trimming at V came to 3 bases and at J to 2 bases, leaving 16 bases not matched to a gene. The CDR3 loop is CAWSLSYGTSGANAYNEQFF. CDR3 sequence (DNA): TGTGCCTGGAGCCTTTCATATGGGACTAGCGGGGCGAATGCCTACAATGAGCAGTTCTTC.

J is TRBJ1-2 and V is TRBV6-5; D is ambiguous. Germline V gives CDR1 MNHEY, CDR2 SVGAGI. This CDR3 comprises 14 residues. The V end was cut by 6 bases, the J end by 0 bases, with 11 bases between. CDR3 in amino acids: CASRDHTANYGYTF. In DNA, the CDR3 is TGTGCCAGCAGAGATCATACAGCTAACTATGGCTACACCTTC.